This record looks at one T cell receptor beta chain sequence and its context. Original processing notes: Quantification of nucleated cells was approximated via reference gene primer amplification. The table came from immunoSEQ multiplex PCR; TCRdb's copy has only in-frame clones and leaves some out. V, J and clone size reflect that table, while D and trimming were determined from the DNA. The sample has approximately 200,000 clones, around 81% seen once. This sample is part of a study of blood T cell repertoires in COVID-19. Study-level information: Both acute and convalescent COVID-19 samples were obtained from the United States, Italy and Spain. From T cells, B-cell-depleted T cells, or PBMCs came the material, which was cDNA or gDNA.

Trimming took 0 bases from V and 3 from J, leaving 14 bases between them. Germline V gene sequence: CDR1 SGHKS, CDR2 YYEKEE (reference sequence). CDR3 length: 16 residues. V and J are TRBV5-5 and TRBJ2-3; a weak D match, TRBD2 (6 bases). Sample: peripheral blood. This receptor was taken from a woman aged 55-70 years with acute or convalescent COVID-19. The CDR3 reads CASSLGAFGGTDTQYF. The CDR3 DNA is TGTGCCAGCAGCTTGGGGGCATTTGGAGGGACAGATACGCAGTATTTT.